These 5 T cell receptor beta chains were all obtained from the same sample, sequenced in a study of T cells after yellow fever vaccination. TCRdb re-analysed the 5' RACE reads in MiXCR, keeping a single row per CDR3 protein. This sample has 200,000 to 300,000 distinct CDR3 sequences, with roughly 6.2% found just once. The starting material was CD4+ T cells sorted from PBMCs, obtained on the day of the yellow fever booster vaccination. The receptors shown here come from a man aged 30 to 39 who received the YFV17D yellow fever vaccine.

This clonotype was observed a few times. V is TRBV30 and J is TRBJ2-2, with TRBD1 identical over 7 bases. Germline V gene data show CDR1 as GTSNPN and CDR2 as SVGIG (reference sequence). The CDR3 has 13 residues. The junction had 1 base not matched to a gene; V was cut back by 0 bases and J by 6 bases. The CDR3 is CAWSVQGAGELFF. The CDR3 DNA follows: TGTGCCTGGAGTGTGCAGGGGGCCGGGGAGCTGTTTTTT.

This clonotype was counted a few times. This chain uses TRBV20-1 with TRBJ2-3, with 8 bases matching TRBD2. The CDR3 runs to 15 residues. Germline V lookup: CDR1 DFQATT, CDR2 SNEGSKA (reference sequence). J gave up 1 base and V 3 bases, and 6 bases lay outside the gene matches. This CDR3 reads CSARVAGRGTDTQYF. The CDR3 DNA sequence: TGCAGTGCTAGGGTAGCGGGACGGGGCACAGATACGCAGTATTTT.

As concerns this clonotype: This clone may be a read error of a much larger clone one base away. This is likely a read error, given that the CDR3 carries no conserved phenylalanine or tryptophan at its end. The chain employs TRBV18 and TRBJ1-1, with D perhaps TRBD1 (6 bases). The CDR3 loop spans 15 amino acids. Germline CDR1 KGHSH, CDR2 LQKENI. Trimming took off 8 bases at V and 2 bases at J, with 18 bases between the two ends. CDR3: CASVHRVGPNTEAFL. The DNA of the CDR3 is TGTGCCAGCGTTCACAGGGTTGGCCCTAACACTGAAGCTTTCCTT.

There are a few counts of this clonotype. This sequence joins TRBV6-2 or TRBV6-3 and TRBJ1-5; D unresolved. V lost 8 bases and J 5 bases, leaving 13 bases between the germline ends. There are 13 residues in the CDR3. Germline V gene sequence: CDR1 MNHEY, CDR2 SVGEGT. Written as DNA, the CDR3 is TGTGCCAGCGGCCACCGCGAAGATCAGCCCCAGCATTTT. Translated, it gives CASGHREDQPQHF.

This clonotype was observed many times. The rearrangement uses TRBV15 and TRBJ2-1; D call uncertain. This CDR3 is built from 13 residues. The germline CDR1 and CDR2 sequences are LNHNV and YYDKDF (reference sequence). Trimming took 3 bases from V and 5 from J, leaving 8 bases between them. CDR3 loop: CATSSLWDNEQFF. The CDR3 nucleotides read TGTGCCACCAGCAGCCTCTGGGACAATGAGCAGTTCTTC.